This note documents a single TCR beta chain sequence. This entry comes from a study of cytomegalovirus exposure and HLA in healthy donors. Primers: 60 Vbeta forward and 13 Jbeta reverse. Assay used: immunoSEQ multiplex PCR; TCRdb lists only in-frame clones, some missing. The sample consists of about 160,000 clones, 84% of them appearing once. The CDR3 length is 15 residues. Germline V gene sequence: CDR1 LNHDA, CDR2 SQIVND (reference sequence). Trimming took off 5 bases at V and 6 bases at J, with 19 bases between the two ends. The chain has TRBV19 and TRBJ1-2; perhaps TRBD1 as D (5 bases). This TCR derives from a man in his fifties in good health and CMV-seropositive. Specimen: PBMCs. This CDR3 is CASSPRTRAADGYTF. CDR3 nucleotides: TGTGCCAGTAGTCCTAGGACAAGGGCCGCTGATGGCTACACCTTC.